This T cell receptor beta chain was captured in a study of T-cell memory formation after mild COVID-19. As regards this clonotype: The target antigen is unknown.

TCRdb ran MiXCR on the 5' RACE reads and lists one entry per CDR3 protein. Among roughly 620,000 distinct CDR3 sequences listed, more than 15% were seen once. Trimming took 4 bases from V and 3 from J; bases not matched to a gene: 3. The CDR3 loop spans 14 amino acids. CDR1 and CDR2 (germline): MNHNS, SASEGT. General study points: In second-wave clones peaking day 37, SARS-CoV-2 specificity remained unconfirmed. Pre-infection memory held some responding clones, suggesting pre-existing cross-reactive T cells responded. Later expanders leaned CD4+, whereas day 15 to 85 contracting clones were balanced CD4/CD8.

The J gene is TRBJ1-1, the V gene TRBV6-1; 9 bases align to TRBD1. The sequence was obtained from an adult woman who had mild COVID-19 (a few samples of this study predate the infection). Cell type and time point are not known. Specimen: PBMCs or a T cell subset sorted from them (not recorded which). CDR3 coding DNA: TGTGCCAGCAGTGGTGGGACAGGGTACACTGAAGCTTTCTTT. This encodes CASSGGTGYTEAFF.